One T cell receptor (beta chain) is described in this entry. The antigen remains unidentified. TCRdb re-called the RT-PCR reads with MiXCR, one entry per CDR3 protein. The sample shows about 23,000 distinct CDR3 sequences, about three quarters of them seen only once. The CDR3 runs 13 residues. V lost 1 base to trimming and J lost 4 bases, with 8 bases between them. Germline loops: CDR1 SQVTM, CDR2 ANQGSEA. This entry belongs to a study of yellow fever vaccine responses in identical twins. Study-level points and caveats: On the reported evidence, twins' vaccine T cell responses seemed partly convergent and partly personalized.

V is TRBV29-1 and J is TRBJ2-1; unclear D gene. The clonotype comes from a woman aged 18-29 years who received the yellow fever vaccine. The source material was T cells from blood (PBMCs), unsorted or a sorted subset (not recorded which), sampled before or after yellow fever vaccination (not recorded which). As DNA, the CDR3 is TGCAGCGTTGAAGTCAACACATACAATGAGCAGTTCTTC. Translated, it gives CSVEVNTYNEQFF.